Here is one T cell receptor (beta chain) with its context. The sample is drawn from a study of monozygotic twins with inflammatory bowel disease. The CDR3 runs to 14 residues. Germline lookup yields CDR1 ENHRY and CDR2 SYGVKD. From the 5' RACE reads, TCRdb lists one entry per CDR3 protein and no DNA. Its table records more than 300,000 distinct CDR3 sequences. The gene calls are TRBV10-3 and TRBJ1-4. Input material: blood. The source is a human donor with ulcerative colitis or Crohn's disease, or a healthy co-twin of an affected twin (not recorded which). The CDR3 is CAISESTTNEKLFF.